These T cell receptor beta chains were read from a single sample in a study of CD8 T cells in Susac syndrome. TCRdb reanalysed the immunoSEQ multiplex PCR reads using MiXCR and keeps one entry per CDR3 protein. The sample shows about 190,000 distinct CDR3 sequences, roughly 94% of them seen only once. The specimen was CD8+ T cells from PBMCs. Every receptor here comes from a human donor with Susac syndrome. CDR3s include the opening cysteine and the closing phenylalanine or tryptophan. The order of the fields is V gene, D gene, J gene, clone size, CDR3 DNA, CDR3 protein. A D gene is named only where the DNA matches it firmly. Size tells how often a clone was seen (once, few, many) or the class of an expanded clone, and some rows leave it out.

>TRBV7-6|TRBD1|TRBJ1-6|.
TGTGCCAGCAGCATAGACCGGGACAGCCCTGAACCCCTCCACTTT
CASSIDRDSPEPLHF
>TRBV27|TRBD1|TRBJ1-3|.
TGTGCCAGCAGTTTATCTTGGCCAGGGGGTCTTGGAAACACCATATATTTT
CASSLSWPGGLGNTIYF
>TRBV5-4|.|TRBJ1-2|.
TGTGCCAGCAGCTTGGAACGGGGCTGGGGCTATGGCTACACCTTC
CASSLERGWGYGYTF
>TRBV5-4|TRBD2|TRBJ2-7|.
TGTGCCAGCAGCTTTGAAGCGGGATACGTCAACGAGCAGTACTTC
CASSFEAGYVNEQYF
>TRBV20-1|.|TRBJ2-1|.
TGCAGTGCCCCACAGGGCACCAGCATCAATGAGCAGTTCTTC
CSAPQGTSINEQFF
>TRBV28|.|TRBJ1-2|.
TGTGCCAGCAGTGACCAGGTGGGCTACACCTTC
CASSDQVGYTF
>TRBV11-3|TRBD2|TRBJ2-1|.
TGTGCCAGCAGCGTGGGACTAGCGGGGGACCCCTACAATGAGCAGTTCTTC
CASSVGLAGDPYNEQFF
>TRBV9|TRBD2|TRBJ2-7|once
TGTGCCAGCAGCGTAGCTGTGACTAGCGGCTCCTACGAGCAGTACTTC
CASSVAVTSGSYEQYF
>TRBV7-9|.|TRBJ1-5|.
TGTGCCAGCAGCTTAGGGAAAGATCAGCCCCAGCATTTT
CASSLGKDQPQHF
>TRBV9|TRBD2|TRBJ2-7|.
TGTGCCAGCAGCGCGGGACTAGCGGATACCTACGAGCAGTACTTC
CASSAGLADTYEQYF
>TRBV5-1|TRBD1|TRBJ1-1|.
TGCGCCAGCAGCCAAATGCCCGGACAGGGGGCGTATGGGTACACTGAAGCTTTCTTT
CASSQMPGQGAYGYTEAFF
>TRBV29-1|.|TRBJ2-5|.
TGCAGCCTCACACTTGGGACCCCCTTAGAGACCCAGTACTTC
CSLTLGTPLETQYF
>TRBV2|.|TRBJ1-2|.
TGTGCCAGCAGTTATAGAGGACAGAACTATGGCTACACCTTC
CASSYRGQNYGYTF
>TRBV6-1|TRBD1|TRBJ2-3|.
TGTGCCAGCAGTGTTAGCCGGGACAGGGAATCCGCAGATACGCAGTATTTT
CASSVSRDRESADTQYF
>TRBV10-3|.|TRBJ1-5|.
TGTGCCATCAGTGAGTCAAGGGGTAGCAATCAGCCCCAGCATTTT
CAISESRGSNQPQHF
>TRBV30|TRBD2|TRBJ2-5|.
TGTGCCTGGACGGGGGGATCAGAGACCCAGTACTTC
CAWTGGSETQYF
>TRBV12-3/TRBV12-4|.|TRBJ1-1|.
TGTGCCAGCAGGGCAGTTCTGAACACTGAAGCTTTCTTT
CASRAVLNTEAFF
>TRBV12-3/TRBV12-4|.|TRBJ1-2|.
TGTGCCAGCAGTTCCCTTGATGGCTACACCTTC
CASSSLDGYTF
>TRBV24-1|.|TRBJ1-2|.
TGTGCCACCAGTGATGGCTATGGCTACACCTTC
CATSDGYGYTF
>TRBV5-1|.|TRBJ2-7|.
TGCGCCAGCAGCTTCCGCAGGGACTACGAGCAGTACTTC
CASSFRRDYEQYF
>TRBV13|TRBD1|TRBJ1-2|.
TGTGCCAGCAGCAAAGGGACAGGGGTCCTTGGCGGCTACACCTTC
CASSKGTGVLGGYTF
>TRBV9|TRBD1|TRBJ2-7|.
TGTGCCAGCAGCGTAGCTACAGGGGAAGGCGAGCAGTACTTC
CASSVATGEGEQYF
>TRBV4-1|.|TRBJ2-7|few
TGCGCCAGCAGCCAAGTGATCGGGCCCTCCTACGAGCAGTACTTC
CASSQVIGPSYEQYF
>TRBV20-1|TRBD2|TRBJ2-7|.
TGCAGTGCTGGTGGACTAGCGGGAGGGCAACGATTAACCTACGAGCAGTACTTC
CSAGGLAGGQRLTYEQYF
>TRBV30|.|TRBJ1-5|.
TGTGCCTGGAGTGTACGAAGGAATCATCAGCCCCAGCATTTT
CAWSVRRNHQPQHF
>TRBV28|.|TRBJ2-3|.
TGTGCCAGCAGTTTTTTACCGAGCCCAGATACGCAGTATTTT
CASSFLPSPDTQYF
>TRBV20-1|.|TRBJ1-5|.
TGCAGTGCTAGATCGTTGAGGGACTCTAATCAGCCCCAGCATTTT
CSARSLRDSNQPQHF
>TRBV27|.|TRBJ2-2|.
TGTGCCAGCAGTTTATTTGGGGCCACCGGGGAGCTGTTTTTT
CASSLFGATGELFF
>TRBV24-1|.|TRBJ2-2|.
TGTGCCACCAGTGACCCACAAAAATATAACACCGGGGAGCTGTTTTTT
CATSDPQKYNTGELFF
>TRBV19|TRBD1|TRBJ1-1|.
TGTGCCAGCTCGACAGGGACGAACACTGAAGCTTTCTTT
CASSTGTNTEAFF
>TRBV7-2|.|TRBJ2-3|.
TGTGCCAGCAGCTTAAACGCGCCCTCACGGCAGTATTTT
CASSLNAPSRQYF